The 8 T cell receptor beta chains listed next were all sequenced from one sample in a study of blood T cell repertoires in COVID-19. The assay was immunoSEQ multiplex PCR, and TCRdb's table has in-frame clones only and misses some. The sample shows around 200,000 clones, roughly 80% of them seen only once. Material: peripheral blood. These receptors were taken from a woman of 80 years or more with acute or convalescent COVID-19.

The V gene is TRBV27, the J gene TRBJ2-7; D is possibly TRBD1 (6 bases). V lost 7 bases and J 3 bases, leaving 16 bases between the germline ends. This CDR3 has 14 amino acids. Germline lookup yields CDR1 MNHEY and CDR2 SMNVEV (reference sequence). The CDR3 DNA is TGTGCCAGCACCAGAAGGGCAGGGGACTACGAGCAGTACTTC. It encodes CASTRRAGDYEQYF.

This chain connects TRBV28 to TRBJ2-3; 10 bases align to TRBD1. Germline V gene data show CDR1 as MDHEN and CDR2 as SYDVKM. The ends lost 5 bases at V and 4 bases at J; junction bases unmatched: 9. CDR3 length: 16 residues. The CDR3 region has the DNA TGTGCCAGCAGTCCGGCGACAGGGGGCGGCCCAGATACGCAGTATTTT. This translates into CASSPATGGGPDTQYF.

The chain has TRBV6-5 and TRBJ1-6; 9 bases fit TRBD1. The CDR3 runs to 15 residues. V shed 6 bases and J 6 bases; nucleotides not matched to a gene: 6. Germline V gene lookup returns CDR1 MNHEY and CDR2 SVGAGI. The CDR3 nucleotides are TGTGCCAGCAGAAGTCTGACAGGGGGTAATTCACCCCTCCACTTT. Protein: CASRSLTGGNSPLHF.

The chain recombines TRBV30 with TRBJ1-1; TRBD1 is a possible D gene (6 bases). The CDR3 sequence is 12 residues long. Germline V gene lookup returns CDR1 GTSNPN and CDR2 SVGIG (reference sequence). With 7 bases removed from V and 6 bases from J, the gap between germline ends came to 15 bases. The CDR3 nucleotides read TGTGCCTCTCGAGGGGGGGAGGCTGAAGCTTTCTTT. This translates into CASRGGEAEAFF.

The chain uses TRBV10-2 and TRBJ2-2, with 7 nucleotides matching TRBD1. V trimming: 7 bases; J trimming: 4 bases; junction bases outside the gene matches: 6. From germline, CDR1 is WSHSY and CDR2 SAAADI. This CDR3 spans 14 amino acids. The CDR3 DNA sequence: TGCGCCAGCACCGGGACAGCCCTCACCGGGGAGCTGTTTTTT. As protein: CASTGTALTGELFF.

The chain employs TRBV5-1 and TRBJ2-2; D is possibly TRBD2 (5 bases). CDR3 size: 15 residues. The ends were cut back, 0 bases at V and 4 bases at J, with 10 bases in the middle. CDR1 and CDR2 (germline): SGHRS, YFSETQ. The CDR3 bases are TGCGCCAGCAGCTTGGGGGTAGGGAGCACCGGGGAGCTGTTTTTT. It yields the protein CASSLGVGSTGELFF.

The CDR3 nucleotides read TGTGCCAGCAAGCCGGGACTAGGAGGGGAGACCCAGTACTTC. Residues: CASKPGLGGETQYF. V usage is TRBV27 and J usage is TRBJ2-5, with 8 positions matching TRBD2. Per the germline V gene, CDR1 is MNHEY and CDR2 is SMNVEV (reference sequence). The CDR3 length is 14 residues. J gave up 5 bases and V 7 bases, and 9 bases lay outside the gene matches.

The chain couples TRBV10-3 to TRBJ1-4; D unresolved. The germline V gene has CDR1 ENHRY and CDR2 SYGVKD. V was shortened by 2 bases and J by 6 bases, with 16 bases between the two germline ends. This CDR3 contains 16 residues. The CDR3 region is CAISEGQTPEYEKLFF. DNA for the CDR3: TGTGCCATCAGTGAGGGCCAGACACCGGAATATGAAAAACTGTTTTTT.